Listed below are T cell receptor beta chains from one sample, sequenced in a study of radiotherapy plus CTLA-4 blockade in lung cancer. Here immunoSEQ multiplex PCR was the method, and the copy in TCRdb shows in-frame clones only, minus some. The sample yields some 50,000 clones, approximately 79% seen once. The sample was peripheral blood, taken from a patient treated with radiotherapy plus ipilimumab. Receptors originate from a human donor with non-small cell lung cancer who had a partial response to radiotherapy plus ipilimumab. CDR3s include the opening cysteine and the closing phenylalanine or tryptophan. D genes are given only for firm matches. Expanded clones get a size class; other rows say once, few or many, or leave the size out.

j_gene,v_gene,len,abundance,d_gene,CDR3nt,CDR3aa
TRBJ2-1,TRBV7-2,17,-,TRBD2,TGTGCCAGCAGCTTAGATCTAGCGGGGGGGCGTAGGAATGAGCAGTTCTTC,CASSLDLAGGRRNEQFF
TRBJ2-7,TRBV7-9,14,few,TRBD1,TGTGCCAGCAGCGACAGGGGGTCGCCCTACGAGCAGTACTTC,CASSDRGSPYEQYF
TRBJ2-2,TRBV9,18,-,-,TGTGCCAGCAGCGACCAAATGACAGGGACTCTTCGTACCGGGGAGCTGTTTTTT,CASSDQMTGTLRTGELFF
TRBJ2-1,TRBV2,14,-,TRBD2,TGTGCCAGCACCCAAGCTGTGGGGAGGGATGAGCAGTTCTTC,CASTQAVGRDEQFF
TRBJ2-3,TRBV19,15,-,TRBD2,TGTGCCAGTAGTCCCCGGACTAGCGTCACAGATACGCAGTATTTT,CASSPRTSVTDTQYF
TRBJ2-2,TRBV2,15,-,-,TGTGCCAGCGGCCTCGGGTTCCCCGGGGCCGGGGAGCTGTTTTTT,CASGLGFPGAGELFF
TRBJ2-7,TRBV4-3,16,-,TRBD2,TGCGCCAGCAGCCAAGTGAAGCTAGCGGGGAACTACGAGCAGTACTTC,CASSQVKLAGNYEQYF
TRBJ1-4,TRBV11-2,15,-,TRBD1,TGTGCCAGCAGCTTAGGTGACAGGGACGTAGAAAAACTGTTTTTT,CASSLGDRDVEKLFF
TRBJ1-4,TRBV5-6,17,once,-,TGTGCCAGCAGCTTGGAAGCTGGGGGCGCTTCTAATGAAAAACTGTTTTTT,CASSLEAGGASNEKLFF
TRBJ2-1,TRBV19,15,-,TRBD1,TGTGCCAGTAGTCAGGGACAGTTCTATTGGGGTGAGCAGTTCTTC,CASSQGQFYWGEQFF
TRBJ1-4,TRBV29-1,14,-,-,TGCAGCGTTGTGTCAGGGACAAATAATGAAAAACTGTTTTTT,CSVVSGTNNEKLFF
TRBJ2-1,TRBV7-9,17,few,TRBD1,TGTGCCAGCAGCTTAGTGGGGACAGGGGCAGCCTACAATGAGCAGTTCTTC,CASSLVGTGAAYNEQFF
TRBJ1-4,TRBV29-1,13,-,TRBD1,TGCAGCGTTGAGGGACAGGGGGATGAAAAACTGTTTTTT,CSVEGQGDEKLFF
TRBJ2-3,TRBV5-1,13,-,TRBD1,TGCGCCAGCAGCTTGAGACAGGGAGATACGCAGTATTTT,CASSLRQGDTQYF
TRBJ2-2,TRBV6-6,14,few,TRBD1,TGTGCCAGCAGTAAGACAGGGTACACCGGGGAGCTGTTTTTT,CASSKTGYTGELFF
TRBJ1-1,TRBV7-2,13,once,-,TGTGCCAGCAGCTTATCGCGGGGGGCTGAAGCTTTCTTT,CASSLSRGAEAFF
TRBJ2-2,TRBV15,16,-,-,TGTGCCACTGCTTCAAACAGGGGGCGGGAGGCCGGGGAGCTGTTTTTT,CATASNRGREAGELFF
TRBJ2-1,TRBV13,14,-,TRBD1,TGTGCCAGCGGCTCCCGACAGGGAAACAATGAGCAGTTCTTC,CASGSRQGNNEQFF
TRBJ2-5,TRBV5-4,13,-,-,TGTGCCAGCAGCTGGACAGTACAAGAGACCCAGTACTTC,CASSWTVQETQYF
TRBJ2-7,TRBV5-6,13,-,-,TGTGCCAGCAGCCCAGGGTATGGTTACGAGCAGTACTTC,CASSPGYGYEQYF
TRBJ1-1,TRBV5-6,15,few,-,TGTGCCAGCAGCGGCTGGGACACACCCTTGTTCGGGGCTTTCTTT,CASSGWDTPLFGAFF
TRBJ2-1,TRBV5-1,16,-,TRBD2,TGCGCCAGCAGCTACGGACTAGCGGGGGCTCTAATTGAGCAGTTCTTC,CASSYGLAGALIEQFF
TRBJ1-4,TRBV11-2,15,-,TRBD1,TGTGCCAGCAGCTTAGGGGACAGGGATGGAGAAAAACTGTTTTTT,CASSLGDRDGEKLFF
TRBJ1-1,TRBV4-2,15,-,-,TGTGCCAGCAGCCAAGGGGACGGGGGGCGAACTGAAGCTTTCTTT,CASSQGDGGRTEAFF
TRBJ2-1,TRBV7-2,15,-,TRBD2,TGTGCCAGCAGCTTACTAGCGGGGGCCTACAATGAGCAGTTCTTC,CASSLLAGAYNEQFF
TRBJ1-2,TRBV6-1,13,-,TRBD1,TGTGCCAGCACTCTGACAGGGGGCCATGGCTACACCTTC,CASTLTGGHGYTF
TRBJ2-7,TRBV2,12,-,-,TGTGCCAGCAGTGCTACTATCGGGGAGCAGTACTTC,CASSATIGEQYF
TRBJ1-5,TRBV21-1,13,-,-,TGTGCCAGCAGCAAAGGTCGAGGGCAGCCCCAGCATTTT,CASSKGRGQPQHF
TRBJ2-3,TRBV30,12,-,-,TGTGCCTGGAGTTACATCGCAGATACGCAGTATTTT,CAWSYIADTQYF
TRBJ1-3,TRBV5-4,16,-,-,TGTGCCAGCAGCTTAGATTTGGCAAGCTCTGGAAACACCATATATTTT,CASSLDLASSGNTIYF
TRBJ2-2,TRBV9,15,-,TRBD2,TGTGCCAGCAGCGACCTAGCGGGGCGCACCGGGGAGCTGTTTTTT,CASSDLAGRTGELFF
TRBJ2-1,TRBV5-5,13,-,-,TGTGCCAGCACCCGCTTGGATGGAGATGAGCAGTTCTTC,CASTRLDGDEQFF
TRBJ2-7,TRBV19,14,-,-,TGTGCCAGTAGTGGGCCAAGGGGCCCCTACGAGCAGTACTTC,CASSGPRGPYEQYF
TRBJ1-6,TRBV7-3,13,-,-,TGTGCCAGCAGCTTGTACAGGGAATCACCCCTCCACTTT,CASSLYRESPLHF
TRBJ1-1,TRBV4-3,13,-,-,TGCGCCAGCAGCCAAGATCAGTTCGGGGAAGCTTTCTTT,CASSQDQFGEAFF
TRBJ2-7,TRBV5-1,14,-,TRBD1,TGCGCCAGCAGTCAACAGGGGGTTTCCTACGAGCAGTACTTC,CASSQQGVSYEQYF
TRBJ2-7,TRBV27,16,-,TRBD1,TGTGCCAGCCTCGGGAGACAGGGGGCGCAAGCCTACGAGCAGTACTTC,CASLGRQGAQAYEQYF
TRBJ2-5,TRBV5-1,14,-,-,TGCGCCAGCAGCTTGGTAGGGGGTCGAGAGACCCAGTACTTC,CASSLVGGRETQYF
TRBJ1-1,TRBV4-1,16,-,TRBD1,TGCGCCAGCAGCCTAGGACAGGGGGGGAGTGTCGCTGAAGCTTTCTTT,CASSLGQGGSVAEAFF
TRBJ2-3,TRBV4-3,17,-,-,TGCGCCAGCAGCCAAAGCGTGTTGCCTAGCGTGTCAGATACGCAGTATTTT,CASSQSVLPSVSDTQYF
TRBJ2-5,TRBV6-1,14,-,TRBD2,TGTGCCAGCAGTGAAAAACGGGGGGTAGAGACCCAGTACTTC,CASSEKRGVETQYF
TRBJ2-5,TRBV9,15,-,TRBD2,TGTGCCAGTGGCCGGGGCGGGGGGCAAGGAGAGACCCAGTACTTC,CASGRGGGQGETQYF
TRBJ1-1,TRBV6-5,11,-,-,TGTGCCAGCACCAAGGGGACTGAAGCTTTCTTT,CASTKGTEAFF
TRBJ1-5,TRBV28,14,-,TRBD1,TGTGCCAGCAGCACACAGGGGTTCCATCAGCCCCAGCATTTT,CASSTQGFHQPQHF
TRBJ2-1,TRBV7-2,15,-,TRBD1,TGTGCCAGCAGGACCGGACAGGGTCAATACAATGAGCAGTTCTTC,CASRTGQGQYNEQFF
TRBJ2-1,TRBV19,15,once,TRBD2,TGTGCCAGTAGTATCGGGACTAGCGGGGTAAATGAGCAGTTCTTC,CASSIGTSGVNEQFF
TRBJ1-3,TRBV9,15,-,-,TGTGCCAGCAGCGCGGGACATTCCTCTGGAAACACCATATATTTT,CASSAGHSSGNTIYF
TRBJ2-3,TRBV5-1,16,once,TRBD1,TGCGCCAGCAGCTTGGTGAGACAGGGTAGCACAGATACGCAGTATTTT,CASSLVRQGSTDTQYF
TRBJ1-5,TRBV7-2,17,-,-,TGTGCCAGCAGCTTAGATCAATGGGGGGGCCGGAATCAGCCCCAGCATTTT,CASSLDQWGGRNQPQHF
TRBJ1-2,TRBV28,13,few,-,TGTGCCAGCAGCAACACAGGGCGCTATGGCTACACCTTC,CASSNTGRYGYTF
TRBJ2-7,TRBV11-1,13,-,-,TGTGCCAGCAGCCAGGACAGCCTCTACGAGCAGTACTTC,CASSQDSLYEQYF
TRBJ1-1,TRBV19,15,-,TRBD1,TGTGCCAGTAGTATCGTCACAGGGGGTAATACTGAAGCTTTCTTT,CASSIVTGGNTEAFF
TRBJ2-7,TRBV19,15,once,TRBD1,TGTGCCAGTAGTATCGGAGGGACAGGGGCCTACGAGCAGTACTTC,CASSIGGTGAYEQYF
TRBJ2-7,TRBV7-8,15,-,TRBD1,TGTGCCAGCAGCTCGAGGACAGGGGGAGTTTACGAGCAGTACTTC,CASSSRTGGVYEQYF
TRBJ2-2,TRBV5-1,14,-,-,TGCGCCAGCAGCTCACAGGGAAACACCGGGGAGCTGTTTTTT,CASSSQGNTGELFF
TRBJ1-3,TRBV4-1,21,once,-,TGCGCCAGCAGCCAAGTCATGGGGGCCCAGATTCTTTTTAGCTCTGGAAACACCATATATTTT,CASSQVMGAQILFSSGNTIYF
TRBJ2-1,TRBV9,15,-,TRBD2,TGTGCCAGCAGCGTAGGTCTAGCGGGTGACAATGAGCAGTTCTTC,CASSVGLAGDNEQFF
TRBJ1-6,TRBV18,17,-,TRBD1,TGTGCCAGCTCACCACGCCCAGGGGGCGCCAATAATTCACCCCTCCACTTT,CASSPRPGGANNSPLHF
TRBJ1-2,TRBV4-1,15,few,TRBD1,TGCGCCAGCAGCCAGGGGACAGGAAGCAACTATGGCTACACCTTC,CASSQGTGSNYGYTF